Listed below are T cell receptor beta chains from one sample, sequenced in a study of cytomegalovirus exposure and HLA in healthy donors. Generated by immunoSEQ multiplex PCR, the TCRdb table keeps only in-frame clones and is missing some. The sample yields about 230,000 clones, about 80% seen once. Source material: PBMCs. All receptors derive from a woman aged 40-49 years in good health and CMV-seronegative. Both conserved end residues are part of each CDR3.

TRBV19	CASSYPKDGGYEQYF
TRBV19	CASGKGLAGFDNEQFF
TRBV1	CTSSQRTGCFHPGYTF
TRBV9	CASSVSLGGGAEAFF
TRBV28	CASGTVRYEQYF
TRBV5-4	CASVAGTDTQYF
TRBV2	CASSVLREYNTEAFF
TRBV11-1	CASSPELAAGELFF
TRBV7-9	CASSSPAAYEQYF
TRBV5-1	CASSFSLASYNEQFF
TRBV19	CASSMTGENEQFF
TRBV19	CASSMTSYEQYF
TRBV28	CASSLELAFSYEQYF
TRBV6-1	CASSLGADNYGYTF
TRBV7-2	CASSFPPRDRLKPQHF
TRBV9	CASSDPDRDPLRRYTF
TRBV6-6	CASIDRPANTGELFF
TRBV6-1	CASSEAQGATGELFF
TRBV27	CASSLRAGELFF
TRBV5-1	CASSPEVLAGNEQYF
TRBV2	CASSESGLAGYNEQFF
TRBV27	CASRPGTGAPGLAEQYF
TRBV6-5	CASSLTGGDYGYTF
TRBV19	CASSPRTGDQPQHF
TRBV6-5	CASSRTGGGYGYTF
TRBV2	CASLAQNSNQPQHF
TRBV18	CASSPVAGQEAGELFF
TRBV27	CASSLGGAIGNEQFF
TRBV2	CASSETRMRNQPQHF
TRBV29-1	CSVGLGGGWETQYF
TRBV14	CASSQFKGASYNEQFF
TRBV2	CASVTQDAGTGELFF
TRBV9	CASSVEGRGRHGYTF
TRBV6-1	CASSEREGIGGYTF
TRBV5-4	CASSPDRIYGYTF
TRBV5-1	CASSSGRLAGGQTYEQYF
TRBV30	CAWSQGAGGYTF
TRBV19	CASSQAGYTGELFF
TRBV15	CATSRVPQGAQQETQYF
TRBV5-1	CASSTGTGTETQYF
TRBV11-3	CASSLAGARGTEAFF
TRBV4-2	CASSQIPTGYEAYEQYF
TRBV7-2	CASSFAGNYEQYF
TRBV7-2	CASTEGREDSPLHF
TRBV29-1	CSVARDSDTQYF
TRBV19	CASSISGALSNQPQHF
TRBV7-6	CASSLVDRMGSGNTIYF
TRBV30	CAWTTGSGNTIYF
TRBV7-9	CASSFGAVTGELFF
TRBV11-3	CASSLGEELLEAFF
TRBV30	CAWSVQGFLYEQYF
TRBV2	CASKRRLASGGPGHEQFF
TRBV13	CASSRGTGAAAGNTIYF
TRBV19	CATGLAGVSFYEQYF
TRBV19	CASSIDNRKYGNEQYF
TRBV19	CASSWREGDHEQYF
TRBV9	CASSVQGYGYTF
TRBV25-1	CASSEFGVGGYTF
TRBV28	CASSAGDYEQYF